This TCR beta chain was captured by sequencing in a study of siplizumab effects on memory and regulatory T cells. General observations from the study: Memory cells that were CD4+ and unstimulated gave rise to alloreactive sequences, which siplizumab significantly reduced. With siplizumab, mappable alloreactive CD4+ clones averaged 68.8% Treg-derived, versus 25% to 30% in controls. In unstimulated cells, naive T cells appeared more diverse than memory T cells and seemed major alloresponse contributors.

For every sample, around 9.6 x 10^4 TCR templates were assayed. Sequencing was performed with immunoSEQ multiplex PCR; in TCRdb, only in-frame clones are kept and a portion is missing. This repertoire shows approximately 82,000 clones, approximately 88% found once; its top ten account for approximately 1.5%. The V gene's germline CDR1 is MNHEY and CDR2 SVGAGI. The CDR3 loop spans 13 amino acids. V was pared by 4 bases and J by 7 bases, with 13 bases between. Regarding this clone: The antigen is not known.

The chain links TRBV6-5 to TRBJ1-2, with a weak D call TRBD1 (5 bases). The TCR originated in a human donor in good health. The sample was Tregs sorted from blood. CDR3 coding DNA: TGTGCCAGCAGTTCCCACCGGGACCTTGGCTACACCTTC. The encoded protein is CASSSHRDLGYTF.